This T cell receptor beta chain appears in the sequencing data of a study of blood T cells in healthy people across ages (dated by TCRdb to about 2015). Looking at the study overall: In model experiments, template switching captured roughly one uniquely barcoded TCR beta cDNA molecule for every two T cells. Using the same blood draw, the study looked at two additional independent replicas of 1 million unique cDNA reads for two donors, one aged 18 to 30 and the other aged 80 or older. Donors were grouped into four age groups: young (average roughly 15 years), middle-aged (less than 40), aged (around 62) and long-lived (around 80). The study measured age-related changes in TCR beta repertoire diversity using deep sequencing normalized with unique cDNA molecular identifiers. The paper as a whole reports these results and caveats: Compared with the aged group, the long-lived group had more naive CD4+ T cells, fewer expanded clones and increased TCR diversity, a pattern suggesting age selection. Since profiling was done on bulk unsorted PBMCs, naive and antigen-experienced compartments could not be conclusively compared. The percentage of naive T cells measured by flow cytometry correlated strongly with observed TCR beta diversity. Observed TCR beta diversity per million T cells fell roughly linearly with age, and a significant reduction was already apparent by age about 36. Because the CMV infection status of the donors was unknown, age-related changes in expanded clonotypes may potentially have been confounded. Estimates of total diversity based on one million sequenced T cells were considered lower bounds and underestimates.

The donors were roughly 38 Caucasian individuals from Russia, aged roughly 6 to 100 years, who were systemically healthy. Roughly 10 milliliters of peripheral blood were collected from each donor into EDTA-treated Vacutainer tubes. PBMCs were isolated by Ficoll-Paque density-gradient centrifugation, with at least 6.5 million obtained per sample. Total RNA, at least 5 micrograms per sample, was extracted from PBMCs with Trizol reagent. For every donor, an aliquot of PBMCs went through flow cytometry to measure the percentages of naive CD45RAhigh/CD27high T cells. Library creation used 5' RACE. TCRdb names Illumina HiSeq 2500 as the instrument used. A second PCR of roughly 7 to 12 cycles was run with a J-beta primer mix and a sample-barcoded 5' primer. Each TCR beta cDNA molecule received a unique molecular identifier from a template-switch 5' adaptor carrying 12 random nucleotides. Each sample yielded at least 3 million CDR3-containing paired-end reads. First-strand cDNA was synthesized from all RNA with the Mint cDNA synthesis kit, primed by a TRBC-specific oligonucleotide. Following uracil-DNA glycosylase treatment, all cDNA underwent a first 18-cycle PCR with the universal primers M1SS and BC2_uni_R. The study's processing was this. For normalization, 1 million high-quality reads were randomly selected from each sample, with every read carrying a distinct molecular identifier. Reads sharing molecular identifiers were discarded rather than binned into consensus sequences. CDR3 identification, clonotype clustering and error correction used MiTCR with a Q25 quality threshold and the strictest error-elimination algorithm. A nonparametric unseen species model with Euler transformation was used to estimate a lower bound on total TCR beta diversity. TCRdb trimmed public reads at Q25 via fastp, called clones via MiXCR and kept in-frame beta chains. Rows are unified per CDR3 protein, each entry keeping the most common DNA and genes. TCRdb, rather than the study authors, made the V and J calls. For this sample the table gives approximately 490,000 distinct CDR3 sequences, of which around 24% were detected only once. 8.5% to 9.5% of the sample is held by the ten biggest clonotypes.

Concerning this clonotype itself: Its antigen has not been determined. Per-base qualities were not stored, and no clone one base away is much larger.

The same specimen was also included in a second study, on T cells of mothers and their children. The second investigation adds: Nine systemically healthy Caucasian individuals served as donors, namely three mothers together with their six children. cDNA synthesis consumed the entire amount of extracted RNA, loaded at about 1.5 ug RNA in each 15 ul reaction. In the second PCR, the M1S primer added sample barcodes and 2-4 random nucleotides. Over 9.5 million TCR beta CDR3 reads were obtained for each mother, and 2.5 million to 3.5 million reads were obtained for each child. In both related and unrelated pairs, thymic selection shapes the output of TCR recombination in a similar way, with inherited differences having only a minor effect. Related mother-child pairs always showed normalized repertoire overlap that was slightly higher than in unrelated mother-child pairs, though the difference was never significant. With a sensitivity of about 100 clones per million clonotypes, no persistent microchimeric T cell clones were detected. In the study, deep NGS was used to compare the TCR beta repertoires of mothers and children, and features distinguishing related mother-child pairs from unrelated individuals were sought. The mean age was approximately 41 +/- 4 years for the mothers and roughly 11 +/- 4 years for the children. Libraries were sequenced on Illumina HiSeq 2000 with 100+100 nt paired-end reads after adapter ligation with NEBNext reagents. To avoid cross-contamination, the mother libraries and the child libraries were prepared a month apart and sequenced in separate runs. Each donor had between 500,000 and 2,000,000 distinct TCR beta clonotypes identified. Naive TCR beta clonotypes were estimated from low-frequency clonotypes matched to each donor's FACS-determined naive share, without sorting.

This clonotype was obtained from a boy aged 5-17 years in good health. Sequencing was done on a sample of blood.

The CDR3 has the sequence CAISERKASGGPIAYEQYF. The sequenced DNA is TGTGCCATCAGTGAGCGAAAAGCTAGCGGGGGCCCCATAGCCTACGAGCAGTACTTC. Here the chain combines TRBV10-3 and TRBJ2-7; TRBD2 lines up with 10 middle nucleotides. Looking up the germline V gene yields CDR1 ENHRY and CDR2 SYGVKD. The junction shows trimming of 2 bases on V and 2 bases on J, and the gene matches do not reach 15 bases of it. The CDR3 measures 19 amino acids from cysteine to phenylalanine. CDR3 DNA is the only sequence kept; it has 57 bases, read in frame from the first base.